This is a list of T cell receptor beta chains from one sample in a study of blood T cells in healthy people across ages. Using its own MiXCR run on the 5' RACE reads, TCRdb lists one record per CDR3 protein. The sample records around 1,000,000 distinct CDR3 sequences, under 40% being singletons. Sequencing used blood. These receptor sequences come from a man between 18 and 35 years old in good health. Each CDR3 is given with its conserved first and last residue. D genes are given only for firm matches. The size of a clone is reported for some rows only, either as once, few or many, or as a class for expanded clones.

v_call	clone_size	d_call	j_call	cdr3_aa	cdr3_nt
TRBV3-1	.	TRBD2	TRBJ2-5	CASSQVRAGETQYF	TGTGCCAGCAGCCAAGTAAGAGCGGGGGAGACCCAGTACTTC
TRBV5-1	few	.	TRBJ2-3	CASSLTAQRDTQYF	TGCGCCAGCAGCTTGACGGCCCAGCGGGATACGCAGTATTTT
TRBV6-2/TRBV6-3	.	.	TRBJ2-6	CASSLTGASGANVLTF	TGTGCCAGCAGTCTTACGGGGGCGTCTGGGGCCAACGTCCTGACTTTC
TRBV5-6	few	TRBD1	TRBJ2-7	CASLGQGSHYEQYF	TGTGCCAGCCTCGGACAGGGGTCCCACTACGAGCAGTACTTC
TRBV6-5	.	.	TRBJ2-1	CASSADTYNEQFF	TGTGCCAGCAGTGCGGACACTTACAATGAGCAGTTCTTC
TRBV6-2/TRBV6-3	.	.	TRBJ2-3	CASRKILADTQYF	TGTGCCAGCAGGAAAATCTTAGCAGATACGCAGTATTTT
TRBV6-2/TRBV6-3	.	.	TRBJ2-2	CASSSSGHLTLTTGELFF	TGTGCCAGCAGTTCCTCCGGACATTTGACGCTAACCACCGGGGAGCTGTTTTTT
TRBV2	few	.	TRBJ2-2	CASSERPYTGELFF	TGTGCCAGCAGTGAAAGACCATACACCGGGGAGCTGTTTTTT
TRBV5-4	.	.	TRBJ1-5	CASSLQPGGNQPQHF	TGTGCCAGCAGCTTGCAGCCAGGGGGCAATCAGCCCCAGCATTTT
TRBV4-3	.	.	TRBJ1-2	CASSQDSRGTYGYTF	TGCGCCAGCAGCCAAGATAGCAGGGGTACCTATGGCTACACCTTC
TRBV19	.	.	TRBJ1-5	CASLSGGNQPQHF	TGTGCCAGTTTAAGCGGTGGCAATCAGCCCCAGCATTTT
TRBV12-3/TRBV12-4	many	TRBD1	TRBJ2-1	CASSPLRDRMHNEQFF	TGTGCCAGCAGTCCCCTTAGGGACAGAATGCACAATGAGCAGTTCTTC
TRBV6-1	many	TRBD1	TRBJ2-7	CASSSPGQGSYEQYF	TGTGCCAGCAGCTCGCCGGGACAGGGTTCCTACGAGCAGTACTTC
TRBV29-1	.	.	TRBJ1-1	CSVGEQSNTEAFF	TGCAGCGTTGGCGAGCAGTCGAACACTGAAGCTTTCTTT
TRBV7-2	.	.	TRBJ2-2	CASSLGPNTEELFF	TGTGCCAGCAGCTTAGGACCGAACACCGAGGAGCTGTTTTTT
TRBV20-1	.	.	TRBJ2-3	CSGVTGDTQYF	TGCAGTGGTGTCACCGGGGATACGCAGTATTTT
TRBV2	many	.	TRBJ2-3	CASNEVKGDTQYF	TGTGCCAGCAATGAGGTCAAGGGGGATACGCAGTATTTT
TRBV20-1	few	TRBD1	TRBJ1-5	CSASPSTGDNQPQHF	TGCAGTGCTAGTCCCTCGACAGGGGACAATCAGCCCCAGCATTTT
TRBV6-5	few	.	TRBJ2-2	CASSRGGAGELFF	TGTGCCAGCAGTAGGGGTGGCGCCGGGGAGCTGTTTTTT
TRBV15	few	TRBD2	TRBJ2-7	CATSRRTSGVYEQYF	TGTGCCACCAGCAGACGGACTAGCGGGGTCTACGAGCAGTACTTC
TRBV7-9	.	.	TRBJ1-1	CASSLSGLTEAFF	TGTGCCAGCAGCTTGTCAGGGCTCACTGAAGCTTTCTTT
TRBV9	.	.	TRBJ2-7	CASSVVGRVTDEQYF	TGTGCCAGCAGCGTAGTCGGCAGGGTAACGGACGAGCAGTACTTC
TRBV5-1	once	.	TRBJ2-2	CASSLVRPNTGELFF	TGCGCCAGCAGCTTGGTTCGGCCAAACACCGGGGAGCTGTTTTTT
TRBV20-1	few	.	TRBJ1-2	CSARDQLAKDGYTF	TGCAGTGCTAGGGACCAGTTGGCGAAGGATGGCTACACCTTC
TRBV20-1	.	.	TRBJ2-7	CSARDQTQGPYEQYF	TGCAGTGCTAGAGATCAAACCCAAGGGCCCTACGAGCAGTACTTC
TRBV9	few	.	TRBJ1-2	CASSANRYGYTF	TGTGCCAGCAGCGCGAACCGCTATGGCTACACCTTC
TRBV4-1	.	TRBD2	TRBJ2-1	CASSKGVSGGDNEQFF	TGCGCCAGCAGCAAAGGGGTTAGCGGGGGGGACAATGAGCAGTTCTTC
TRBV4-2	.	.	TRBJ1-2	CASSQDPVANYGYTF	TGTGCCAGCAGCCAAGATCCGGTAGCTAACTATGGCTACACCTTC
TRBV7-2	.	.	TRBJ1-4	CASSLRQASNEKLFF	TGTGCCAGCAGCCTGAGACAGGCTTCTAATGAAAAACTGTTTTTT
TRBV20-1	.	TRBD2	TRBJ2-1	CTVRGGLECNEQFF	TGCACCGTTCGTGGGGGACTAGAGTGCAATGAGCAGTTCTTC
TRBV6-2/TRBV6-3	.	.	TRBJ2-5	CASRDPGPLLQETQYF	TGTGCCAGCAGAGATCCGGGGCCACTACTACAAGAGACCCAGTACTTC
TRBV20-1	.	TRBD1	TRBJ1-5	CSADTGEQEHQHF	TGCAGTGCAGACACAGGGGAGCAGGAGCACCAGCATTTT
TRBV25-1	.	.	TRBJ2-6	CASRGLTSGANVLTF	TGTGCCAGCAGGGGTCTAACATCTGGGGCCAACGTCCTGACTTTC